A selection of T cell receptor beta chains follows, all from one sample in a study of blood T cell repertoires in COVID-19. Assay used: immunoSEQ multiplex PCR; TCRdb lists only in-frame clones, some missing. The data hold over 250,000 clones, with roughly nine tenths observed a single time. Sequencing input: PBMCs or T cells enriched from blood (not recorded which). Receptors originate from a woman aged 18-35 years who had recovered from COVID-19. The CDR3 runs from the conserved cysteine through the conserved F or W. D genes are given only for firm matches. Clone sizes are given selectively: once, few, many, or a class where the clone is expanded.

TRBV5-8	.	TRBJ1-3	TRBD1	TGTGCCAGCAGCTTCTTAGGGGGCGCCCCCGGAAACACCATATATTTT	CASSFLGGAPGNTIYF
TRBV9	.	TRBJ2-5	TRBD1	TGTGCCAGCAGCGTTAGGACAGGAGAACAAGAGACCCAGTACTTC	CASSVRTGEQETQYF
TRBV12-3/TRBV12-4	.	TRBJ1-1	.	TGTGCCAGCAGTTTTCAGGGGAACACTGAAGCTTTCTTT	CASSFQGNTEAFF
TRBV30	.	TRBJ2-3	.	TGTGCCTGGAGAAAAGGGGTGAGCACAGATACGCAGTATTTT	CAWRKGVSTDTQYF
TRBV13	.	TRBJ1-2	.	TGTGCCAGCAGCTTAATCTCGCGGCAGGGTATCGGCTACACCTTC	CASSLISRQGIGYTF
TRBV10-3	.	TRBJ1-1	TRBD1	TGTGCCATCAGCGAACAGGGGGCCAACACTGAAGCTTTCTTT	CAISEQGANTEAFF
TRBV28	.	TRBJ2-2	TRBD2	TGTGCCACCCCTAGCGGGATCGAGACCGGGGAGCTGTTTTTT	CATPSGIETGELFF
TRBV6-5	.	TRBJ2-5	TRBD1	TGTGCCAGCAGTAGAACAGGGGGAGAGACCCAGTACTTC	CASSRTGGETQYF
TRBV4-2	.	TRBJ1-4	.	TGTGCCAGCAGCCAACGGACATCAAATAATGAAAAACTGTTTTTT	CASSQRTSNNEKLFF
TRBV6-5	.	TRBJ1-1	TRBD1	TGTGCCAGCAGTTTCGGACAGGCCAACACTGAAGCTTTCTTT	CASSFGQANTEAFF
TRBV27	few	TRBJ1-6	TRBD1	TGTGCCAGCAGGACAGGGAAAGGTTCACCCCTCCACTTT	CASRTGKGSPLHF
TRBV19	.	TRBJ2-1	TRBD2	TGTGCCAGTAGTATAAGCGGGAGGGCCTCTAATGAGCAGTTCTTC	CASSISGRASNEQFF
TRBV3-1/TRBV3-2	.	TRBJ2-7	TRBD2	TGTGCCAGCAGCCCGCGACTAGCGGGGGAATCCTACGAGCAGTACTTC	CASSPRLAGESYEQYF
TRBV13	.	TRBJ2-3	TRBD2	TGTGCCAGCACCCCCGGGAGCGGGGGGGTCACAGATACGCAGTATTTT	CASTPGSGGVTDTQYF
TRBV5-1	.	TRBJ1-2	TRBD1	TGCGCCAGCAGCCCGGGGACAGTCAATAGAGTGGGGGACTTC	CASSPGTVNRVGDF
TRBV12-3/TRBV12-4	.	TRBJ2-4	.	TGTGCCAGCAGTTTTGGGGGCGTTCAGTACTTC	CASSFGGVQYF